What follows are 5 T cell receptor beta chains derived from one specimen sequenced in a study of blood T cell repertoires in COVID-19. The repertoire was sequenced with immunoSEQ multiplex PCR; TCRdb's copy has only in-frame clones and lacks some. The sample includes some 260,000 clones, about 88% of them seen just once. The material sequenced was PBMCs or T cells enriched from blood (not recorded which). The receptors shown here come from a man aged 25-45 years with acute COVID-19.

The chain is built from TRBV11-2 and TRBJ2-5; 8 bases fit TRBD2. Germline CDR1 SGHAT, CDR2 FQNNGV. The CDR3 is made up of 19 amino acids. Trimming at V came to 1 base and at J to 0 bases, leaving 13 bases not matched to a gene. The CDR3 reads CASSLVAVGGGGNQETQYF. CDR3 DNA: TGTGCCAGCAGCTTAGTTGCGGTTGGCGGCGGGGGGAACCAAGAGACCCAGTACTTC.

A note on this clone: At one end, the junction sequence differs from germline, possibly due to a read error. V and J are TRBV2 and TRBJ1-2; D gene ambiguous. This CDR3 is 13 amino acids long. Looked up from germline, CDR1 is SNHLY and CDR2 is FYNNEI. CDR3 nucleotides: TGTGCCAGCTGTGACCTTCGGGGAGGCGGCTACACCTTC. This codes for CASCDLRGGGYTF.

This CDR3 reads CASSEVGAGELFF. The CDR3 coding sequence is TGTGCCAGCAGTGAGGTCGGGGCCGGGGAGCTGTTTTTT. The V and J genes are TRBV2 and TRBJ2-2; possible D gene TRBD2, 5 bases. The CDR3 extends over 13 amino acids. Germline V gene sequence: CDR1 SNHLY, CDR2 FYNNEI. Trimming took off 3 bases at V and 6 bases at J, with 8 bases between the two ends.

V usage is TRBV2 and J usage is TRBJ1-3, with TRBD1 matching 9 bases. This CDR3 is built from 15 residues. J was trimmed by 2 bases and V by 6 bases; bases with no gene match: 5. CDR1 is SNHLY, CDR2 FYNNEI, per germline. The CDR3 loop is CASREQGATGNTIYF. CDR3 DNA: TGTGCCAGCAGGGAACAGGGGGCGACTGGAAACACCATATATTTT. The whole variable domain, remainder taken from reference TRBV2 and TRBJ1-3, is EPEVTQTPSHQVTQMGQEVILRCVPISNHLYFYWYRQILGQKVEFLVSFYNNEISEKSEIFDDQFSVERPDGSNFTLKIRSTKLEDSAMYFCASREQGATGNTIYFGEGSWLTVV.

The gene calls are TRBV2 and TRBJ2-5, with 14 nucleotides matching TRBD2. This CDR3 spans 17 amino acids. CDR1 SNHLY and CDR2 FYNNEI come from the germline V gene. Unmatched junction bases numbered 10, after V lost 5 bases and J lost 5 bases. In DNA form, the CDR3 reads TGTGCCAGCAGTAGACTAGCGGGGGGGCCTCTGGAGGAGACCCAGTACTTC. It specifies CASSRLAGGPLEETQYF.